This entry concerns a single T cell receptor (beta chain). Its recognized antigen is unknown. Germline is not matched at one junction end, which may reflect a read error. The time point label corresponds to: about 28 days (+/-7) after the second vaccine dose. Because spike-specific TCR depth and breadth did not differ between the two schedules, AZD1222 recipients who got a second dose at roughly 4 weeks were pooled with those who got a second dose at roughly 12 weeks. Vaccinee samples came from UK trials COV001 and COV002, including a single-blind randomized controlled phase 2/3 trial of AZD1222 (ChAdOx1 nCoV-19) in healthy adults. For TCRbeta chain sequencing, PBMC samples from trial participants were taken at day 0 and at day 28 after the second dose. CDR1 is given as LGHNA and CDR2 as YSLEER, both from the germline V gene. The CDR3 sequence holds 16 residues, the cysteine and phenylalanine included. Just CDR3 DNA is preserved here, 48 bases in frame from base 1.

This sample stems from a study of T cell responses to AZD1222 COVID-19 vaccine (dated by TCRdb to the early 2020s). In terms of the full investigation: A total of about 230 trial participants underwent TCR sequencing, of whom some 210 received two doses of AZD1222 and some 25 received two doses of the MenACWY control vaccine. Trial participants were enrolled into age subgroups of 18-55, 56-69 and 70-plus years, which contained around 150, 28 and 57 TCR-sequenced participants, respectively. The investigation overall reported the following: Nearly half of unique spike-specific TCRs reportedly recognized epitopes outside regions mutated in the B.1.351 and B.1.1.7 variants. Participants were mostly white British, with more females than males. The authors suggested clonal diversity may have been underestimated. Only a handful of AZD1222 recipients were SARS-CoV-2 seropositive at baseline, limiting conclusions about previously exposed vaccinees. A significant rise in spike-specific TCR breadth and depth was observed after two AZD1222 doses relative to day 0 and relative to MenACWY recipients. The whole spike protein was spanned by vaccine-associated CD4 TCRs, and dominant responses were seen in regions 160-218 and 743-854. The 56-69-year group was small, and its depth increase did not reach significance, likely because of low power. Because no samples from the day 14 peak response were available, repertoires could be characterized only after the peak T cell response.

The CDR3 regions of human TCRbeta chains were subjected to immunosequencing. The study's processing was this. TCRs in the repertoires were matched against a reference library of SARS-CoV-2-specific TCRs that had been generated with the MIRA antigen-specificity platform. Breadth was defined as the fraction of unique TCRs that were SARS-CoV-2-associated, and depth was defined as the fraction of total T cells that were SARS-CoV-2-associated. Each spike-specific TCR was assigned to its reactive spike region and to a CD4 or CD8 class using the MIRA data. Log10-transformed breadth and depth values were compared by one-way ANOVA with Sidak's multiple comparisons tests. TCRdb limited this immuneACCESS table to in-frame rearrangements with V and J called. A share of clones is missing; checked studies link under half to unresolved V genes, and the rest is unexplained. V, J and clone size derive from that table, while D and trimming were established from the DNA sequence. The sample yields around 120,000 clones; 92% were counted once. The ten largest clonotypes hold more than 0.95% of the sample.

This sequence was found in an adult who received the AZD1222 COVID-19 vaccine. The chain is encoded by TRBV4-3 joined to TRBJ1-4; the D segment could be TRBD1, given 5 matching bases. Sequencing was performed on peripheral blood, taken 28 days after the second AZD1222 dose. The DNA sequence is given as TGCGCCAGCGGCCATGGAACAGGAGCCTCCCTAGAAAAACTGTTTTTT. It codes for CASGHGTGASLEKLFF.